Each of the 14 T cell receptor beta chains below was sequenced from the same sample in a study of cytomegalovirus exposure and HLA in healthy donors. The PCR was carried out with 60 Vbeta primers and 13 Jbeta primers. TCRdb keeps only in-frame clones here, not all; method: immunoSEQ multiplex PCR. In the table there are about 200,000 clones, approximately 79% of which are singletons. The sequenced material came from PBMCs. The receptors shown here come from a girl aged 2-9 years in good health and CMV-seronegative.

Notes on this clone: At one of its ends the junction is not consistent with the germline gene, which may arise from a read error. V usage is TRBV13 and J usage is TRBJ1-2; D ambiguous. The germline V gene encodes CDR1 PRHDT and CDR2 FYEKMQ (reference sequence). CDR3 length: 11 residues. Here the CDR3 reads CASSLVDTTIF. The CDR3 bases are TGTGCCAGCAGCTTAGTAGACACCACCATTTTC.

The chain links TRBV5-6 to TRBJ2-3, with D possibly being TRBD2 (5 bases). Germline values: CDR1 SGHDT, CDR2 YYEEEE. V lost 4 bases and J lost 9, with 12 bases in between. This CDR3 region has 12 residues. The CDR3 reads CASSPGTGTQYF. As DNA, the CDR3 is TGTGCCAGCAGCCCGGGAACCGGCACGCAGTATTTT.

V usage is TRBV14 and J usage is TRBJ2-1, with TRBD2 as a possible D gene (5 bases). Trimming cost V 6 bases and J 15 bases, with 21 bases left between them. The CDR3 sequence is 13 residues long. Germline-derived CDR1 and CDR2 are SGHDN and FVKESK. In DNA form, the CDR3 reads TGTGCCAGCAGACTGAATCTAGCATCCGAGACGTTCTTC. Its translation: CASRLNLASETFF.

The CDR3 spells CASSQDLIGVDTQYF. The CDR3 nucleotides read TGTGCCAGCAGCCAAGATCTCATCGGGGTCGATACGCAGTATTTT. V usage is TRBV4-2 and J usage is TRBJ2-3; a possible D gene is TRBD2 (5 bases). Trimming shortened V by 0 bases and J by 6 bases, and 13 bases separated the two germline ends. This CDR3 comprises 15 residues. Germline lookup yields CDR1 LGHNA and CDR2 YNFKEQ.

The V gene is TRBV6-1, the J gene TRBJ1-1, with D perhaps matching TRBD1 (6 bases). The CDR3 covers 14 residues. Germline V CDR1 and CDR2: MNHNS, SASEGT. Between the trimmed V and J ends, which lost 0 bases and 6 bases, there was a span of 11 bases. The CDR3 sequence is CASSEAGALPEAFF. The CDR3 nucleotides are TGTGCCAGCAGTGAAGCGGGGGCCCTCCCTGAAGCTTTCTTT.

CDR3 residues: CASSEWRGGSEKLFF. Here the CDR3 DNA reads TGTGCCAGCAGTGAATGGAGGGGTGGAAGTGAAAAACTGTTTTTT. V usage is TRBV25-1 and J usage is TRBJ1-4, with D maybe TRBD1 (5 bases). CDR3 length: 15 residues. Deletions cut 1 base from V and 7 bases from J, with 13 bases between. Germline V gene lookup returns CDR1 MGHDK and CDR2 SYGVNS.

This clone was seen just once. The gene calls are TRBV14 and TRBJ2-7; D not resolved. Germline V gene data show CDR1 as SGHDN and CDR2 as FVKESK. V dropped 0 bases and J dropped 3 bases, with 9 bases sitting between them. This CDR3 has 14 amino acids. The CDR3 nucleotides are TGTGCCAGCAGCCAAGAATTGAGGTTCTACGAGCAGTACTTC. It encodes CASSQELRFYEQYF.

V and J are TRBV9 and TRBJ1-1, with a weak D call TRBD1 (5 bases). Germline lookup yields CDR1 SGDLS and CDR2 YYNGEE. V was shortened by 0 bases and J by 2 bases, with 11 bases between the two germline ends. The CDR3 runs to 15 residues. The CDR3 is CASSVGGFPNTEAFF. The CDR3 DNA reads TGTGCCAGCAGCGTAGGGGGCTTTCCCAACACTGAAGCTTTCTTT.

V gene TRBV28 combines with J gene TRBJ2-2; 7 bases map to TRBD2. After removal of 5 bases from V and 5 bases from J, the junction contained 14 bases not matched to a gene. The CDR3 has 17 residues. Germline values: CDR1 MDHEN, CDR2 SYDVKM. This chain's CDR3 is CASSPRTVGRGTGELFF. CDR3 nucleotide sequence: TGTGCCAGCAGTCCCCGCACGGTGGGGAGGGGAACCGGGGAGCTGTTTTTT.

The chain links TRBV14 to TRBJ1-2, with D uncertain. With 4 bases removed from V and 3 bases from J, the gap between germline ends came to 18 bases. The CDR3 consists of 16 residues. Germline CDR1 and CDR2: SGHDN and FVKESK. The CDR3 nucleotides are TGTGCCAGCAGCCCCCCGGGGAGGGCCGGGGACTATGGCTACACCTTC. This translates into CASSPPGRAGDYGYTF.

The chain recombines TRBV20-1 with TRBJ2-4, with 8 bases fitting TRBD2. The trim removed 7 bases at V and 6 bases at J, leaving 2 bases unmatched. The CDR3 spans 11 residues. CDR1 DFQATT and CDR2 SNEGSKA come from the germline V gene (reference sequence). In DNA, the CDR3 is TGCAGTGTTCGGGAGGGAAACATTCAGTACTTC. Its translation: CSVREGNIQYF.

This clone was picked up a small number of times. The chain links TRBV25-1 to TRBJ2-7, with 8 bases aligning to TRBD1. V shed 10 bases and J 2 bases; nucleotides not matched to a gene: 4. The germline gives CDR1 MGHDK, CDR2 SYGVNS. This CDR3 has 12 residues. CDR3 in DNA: TGTGCCACAAGGACAGGGCCCTACGAGCAGTACTTC. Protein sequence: CATRTGPYEQYF.

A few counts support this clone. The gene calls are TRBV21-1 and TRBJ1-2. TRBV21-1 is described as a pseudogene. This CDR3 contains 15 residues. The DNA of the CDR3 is TGTGCCAGCAGCAAAGCGCCGCGGCGATTCTATGGCTACACCTTC. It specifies CASSKAPRRFYGYTF.

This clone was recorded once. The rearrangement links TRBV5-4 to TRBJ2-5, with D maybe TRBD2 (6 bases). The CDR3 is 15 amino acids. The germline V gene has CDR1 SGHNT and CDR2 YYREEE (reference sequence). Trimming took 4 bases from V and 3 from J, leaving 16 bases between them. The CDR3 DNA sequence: TGTGCCAGCAGCCGCCGACTTGAGCGGGAAGAGACCCAGTACTTC. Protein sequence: CASSRRLEREETQYF.